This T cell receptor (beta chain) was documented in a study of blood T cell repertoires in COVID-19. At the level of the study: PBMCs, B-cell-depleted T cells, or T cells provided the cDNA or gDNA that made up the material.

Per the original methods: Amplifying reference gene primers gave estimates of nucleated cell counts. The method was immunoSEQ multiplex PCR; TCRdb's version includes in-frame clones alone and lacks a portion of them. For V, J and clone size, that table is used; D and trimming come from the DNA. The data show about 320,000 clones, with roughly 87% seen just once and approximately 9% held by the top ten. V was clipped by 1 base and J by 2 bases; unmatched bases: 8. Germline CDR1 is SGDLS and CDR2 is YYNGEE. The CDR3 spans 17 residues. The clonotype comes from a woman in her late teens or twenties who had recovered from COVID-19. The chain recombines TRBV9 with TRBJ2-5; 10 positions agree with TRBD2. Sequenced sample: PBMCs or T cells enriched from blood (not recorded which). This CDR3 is CASSVRGGSGGQETQYF. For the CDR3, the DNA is TGTGCCAGCAGCGTACGGGGTGGTAGCGGGGGGCAAGAGACCCAGTACTTC. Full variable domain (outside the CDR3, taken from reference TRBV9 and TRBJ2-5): DSGVTQTPKHLITATGQRVTLRCSPRSGDLSVYWYQQSLDQGLQFLIQYYNGEERAKGNILERFSAQQFPDLHSELNLSSLELGDSALYFCASSVRGGSGGQETQYFGPGTRLLVL.